The sample holds many counts of the clone carrying this T cell receptor (beta chain). The data belong to a study of human T cells and chemical hapten exposure. Study summary: Chiefly women, the patients showed alopecia areata, totalis or universalis.

Per germline, CDR1 LGHDT and CDR2 YNNKEL (reference sequence). Trimming stripped 0 bases from V and 4 bases from J, with 16 bases between. This CDR3 comprises 17 residues. The library attached unique molecular identifiers to individual cDNA molecules. TCRdb redid the calling of the RACE reads with MiXCR, one entry per CDR3 protein. The sample consists of some 82,000 distinct CDR3 sequences, more than 6.5% of them appearing once. Sample time point: patch test 2, 6 weeks after DPC sensitization. Treatment noted: therapeutic diphenylcyclopropenone sensitization with weekly scalp DPC. V usage is TRBV3-1 and J usage is TRBJ2-4; D is unclear. Sequences were derived from whole blood, sampled in connection with sensitization to the hapten diphenylcyclopropenone (DPC). The receptor comes from a woman in her 30s with alopecia areata. Some clones in this sample may be carry-over from other donors' samples. The CDR3 bases are TGTGCCAGCAGCCAAGAATACCATGGGTTGGAAAAAAACATTCAGTACTTC. The encoded protein is CASSQEYHGLEKNIQYF.